This entry lists 15 T cell receptor beta chains sequenced from one sample in a study of blood T cell repertoires in COVID-19. Measured with immunoSEQ multiplex PCR; TCRdb has only the in-frame clones, and not every one. The sample yields around 190,000 clones, under 85% seen once. Sequencing input: peripheral blood. These receptors all come from a human donor in a cohort sampled during active COVID-19.

The rearrangement joins TRBV11-2 to TRBJ1-4; TRBD1 matches at 11 bases. V lost 3 bases and J lost 3; bases outside the gene matches: 12. The CDR3 runs 19 residues. Germline V gene sequence: CDR1 SGHAT, CDR2 FQNNGV. DNA for the CDR3: TGTGCCAGCAGCTTCTCCGGGACAGGGGGTGTTTCGGCTAATGAAAAACTGTTTTTT. Translating it yields CASSFSGTGGVSANEKLFF.

The chain has TRBV7-9 and TRBJ1-6, with D hard to call. V was clipped by 4 bases and J by 6 bases, with 13 bases between them. Looked up from germline, CDR1 is SEHNR and CDR2 is FQNEAQ (reference sequence). The CDR3 loop spans 15 amino acids. DNA for the CDR3: TGTGCCAGCAGCTCCATGCCAGGCCCTAATTCACCCCTCCACTTT. As protein: CASSSMPGPNSPLHF.

This chain uses TRBV4-1 with TRBJ1-2; 7 bases line up with TRBD1. In germline, CDR1 is MGHRA, CDR2 YSYEKL. The J segment lost 4 bases and the V segment lost 3 bases, leaving 11 bases of the junction unmatched. This CDR3 has 16 amino acids. In DNA form, the CDR3 reads TGCGCCAGCAGCCAGGAAGGACAGGCCGGGCCCTATGGCTACACCTTC. This encodes CASSQEGQAGPYGYTF.

CDR3 sequence (DNA): TGTGCCAGCAGCACTAGCGGGGACTCCTACAATGAGCAGTTCTTC. It yields the protein CASSTSGDSYNEQFF. The chain recombines TRBV9 with TRBJ2-1; 10 bases map to TRBD2. J was trimmed by 0 bases and V by 4 bases; bases with no gene match: 1. Germline values: CDR1 SGDLS, CDR2 YYNGEE. The CDR3 is 15 residues long. The full variable domain, its missing parts supplied by reference TRBV9 and TRBJ2-1, is DSGVTQTPKHLITATGQRVTLRCSPRSGDLSVYWYQQSLDQGLQFLIQYYNGEERAKGNILERFSAQQFPDLHSELNLSSLELGDSALYFCASSTSGDSYNEQFFGPGTRLTVL.

V usage is TRBV30 and J usage is TRBJ2-5; 12 bases fit TRBD2. This CDR3 contains 17 residues. Trimming cost V 2 bases and J 6 bases; bases outside gene matches: 13. Germline-derived CDR1 and CDR2 are GTSNPN and SVGIG (reference sequence). The CDR3 nucleotides are TGTGCCTGGAGTATCTCTAGCGGGGGGGCAGGTCCGAAGACCCAGTACTTC. Protein sequence: CAWSISSGGAGPKTQYF.

V and J are TRBV2 and TRBJ1-6; tentative D call: TRBD1 (5 bases). Trimming shortened V by 7 bases and J by 5 bases, and 15 bases separated the two germline ends. Germline assignment: CDR1 SNHLY and CDR2 FYNNEI. This CDR3 contains 15 residues. CDR3 sequence: CASKGLMAHNSPLHF. For the CDR3, the DNA is TGTGCCAGCAAGGGACTAATGGCTCATAATTCACCCCTCCACTTT.

The genes are TRBV4-1 and TRBJ1-5; 8 bases fit TRBD1. The CDR3 spans 15 residues. Germline-derived CDR1 and CDR2 are MGHRA and YSYEKL. V shed 4 bases, J shed 3 bases, and the junction held 5 bases outside the gene matches. CDR3: CASSRGQGDNQPQHF. In nucleotides, the CDR3 is TGCGCCAGCAGCCGAGGACAGGGAGACAATCAGCCCCAGCATTTT.

The chain has TRBV4-1 and TRBJ1-2, with TRBD1 identical over 9 bases. Germline-derived CDR1 and CDR2 are MGHRA and YSYEKL. The CDR3 covers 15 residues. The V and J ends lost 4 bases and 4 bases, in that order; junction bases with no gene match: 7. The CDR3 bases are TGCGCCAGCAGCCGGAACAGGGGGCAGGGCTATGGCTACACCTTC. Residues: CASSRNRGQGYGYTF.

This chain joins TRBV11-2 and TRBJ2-3, with D perhaps matching TRBD1 (6 bases). Germline V lookup: CDR1 SGHAT, CDR2 FQNNGV. This CDR3 is built from 15 residues. V dropped 3 bases and J dropped 3 bases, with 13 bases sitting between them. The CDR3 DNA reads TGTGCCAGCAGCTTGGGGGCAGGGATGACAGATACGCAGTATTTT. Protein: CASSLGAGMTDTQYF.

This clone was detected once. This rearrangement joins TRBV12-5 to TRBJ1-1; possibly TRBD1 for D (6 bases). V lost 5 bases to trimming and J lost 1 base, with 17 bases between them. Per germline, CDR1 LGHNT and CDR2 FRNRAP. The CDR3 totals 16 residues. In DNA, the CDR3 is TGTGCTAGTGGTGAGACACCAGGGGAACCGAACACTGAAGCTTTCTTT. Translating it yields CASGETPGEPNTEAFF. The whole variable domain, filled in from reference TRBV12-5 and TRBJ1-1, reads DARVTQTPRHKVTEMGQEVTMRCQPILGHNTVFWYRQTMMQGLELLAYFRNRAPLDDSGMPKDRFSAEMPDATLATLKIQPSEPRDSAVYFCASGETPGEPNTEAFFGQGTRLTVV.

The gene calls are TRBV7-2 and TRBJ1-1; no clear D. Germline V CDR1 and CDR2: SGHTA, FQGNSA. The CDR3 has 14 amino acids. V was cut by 4 bases and J by 2 bases, with 11 bases left in between. The CDR3 loop is CASSSMGRNTEAFF. The CDR3 DNA sequence: TGTGCCAGCAGCTCGATGGGCAGAAACACTGAAGCTTTCTTT.

The chain links TRBV6-5 to TRBJ1-4; D remains ambiguous. The CDR3 is 14 amino acids. Trimming pared 6 bases from V and 7 bases from J, leaving 15 bases between. The germline V gene encodes CDR1 MNHEY and CDR2 SVGAGI. CDR3 in amino acids: CASSKTQDSEKLFF. CDR3 nucleotide sequence: TGTGCCAGCAGCAAAACGCAGGACTCTGAAAAACTGTTTTTT.

The chain combines TRBV25-1 with TRBJ1-3; D unresolved. Germline values: CDR1 MGHDK, CDR2 SYGVNS. The CDR3 totals 14 residues. Trimming left V 4 bases short and J 2 bases short, with 9 bases between. The CDR3 sequence: CASSGTDPGNTIYF. The CDR3 DNA follows: TGTGCCAGCAGTGGAACAGATCCTGGAAACACCATATATTTT.

The sample holds one count of this clone. The chain uses TRBV12-3 or TRBV12-4 and TRBJ2-6; a possible D gene is TRBD2 (6 bases). The V and J ends lost 11 bases and 0 bases respectively, with 8 bases between them. The CDR3 has 13 amino acids. CDR3 sequence (DNA): TGTGCCGGGGGGTTCTCTGGGGCCAACGTCCTGACTTTC. Translation gives CAGGFSGANVLTF.

This chain connects TRBV7-9 to TRBJ1-2; tentatively, D is TRBD1 (6 bases). The CDR3 runs to 16 residues. With 5 bases removed from V and 0 bases from J, the gap between germline ends came to 16 bases. CDR1 and CDR2 (germline): SEHNR, FQNEAQ (reference sequence). CDR3 amino acids: CASSNVQGEANYGYTF. Here the CDR3 DNA reads TGTGCCAGCAGCAACGTACAGGGAGAAGCTAACTATGGCTACACCTTC.